This T cell receptor beta chain originates from a study of T-cell memory formation after mild COVID-19. Findings and caveats of the study: Later expanders leaned CD4+, whereas day 15 to 85 contracting clones were balanced CD4/CD8.

A word on this clonotype: Its antigen is currently unknown.

TCRdb redid the calling of the 5' RACE reads with MiXCR, one entry per CDR3 protein. The table shows about 260,000 distinct CDR3 sequences, with about 17% occurring only once. V lost 1 base to trimming and J lost 13 bases, with 16 bases between them. This CDR3 has 13 amino acids. The germline CDR1 and CDR2 sequences are MGHRA and YSYEKL. Sequencing was done on a sample of PBMCs or a T cell subset sorted from them (not recorded which). The rearrangement joins TRBV4-1 to TRBJ2-5; maybe TRBD2 (5 bases). The TCR originated in a man aged 18 to 30 who had mild COVID-19 (a few samples of this study predate the infection). Cell type and time point are not known. The CDR3 loop reads CASSQGTGSAAYF. CDR3 nucleotide sequence: TGCGCCAGCAGCCAAGGGACGGGGAGCGCCGCGTACTTC.